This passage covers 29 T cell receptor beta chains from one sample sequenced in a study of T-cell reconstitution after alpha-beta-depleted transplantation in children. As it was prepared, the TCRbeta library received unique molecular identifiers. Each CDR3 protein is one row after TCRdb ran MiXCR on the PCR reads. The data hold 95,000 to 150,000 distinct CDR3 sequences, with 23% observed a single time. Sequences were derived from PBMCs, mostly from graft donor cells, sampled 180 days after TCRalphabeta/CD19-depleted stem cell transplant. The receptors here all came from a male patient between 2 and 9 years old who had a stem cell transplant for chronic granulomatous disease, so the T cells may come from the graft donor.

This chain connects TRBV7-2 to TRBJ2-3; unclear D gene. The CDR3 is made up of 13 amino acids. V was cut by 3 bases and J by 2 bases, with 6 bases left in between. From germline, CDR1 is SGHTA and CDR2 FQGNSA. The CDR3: CASSFILTDTQYF. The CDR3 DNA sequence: TGTGCCAGCAGCTTTATTCTCACAGATACGCAGTATTTT.

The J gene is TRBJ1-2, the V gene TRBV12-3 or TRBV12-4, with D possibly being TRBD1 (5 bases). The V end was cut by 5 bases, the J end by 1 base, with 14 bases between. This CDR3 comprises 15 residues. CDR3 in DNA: TGTGCCAGCAGTCGCTCAGGGAGACTTAACTATGGCTACACCTTC. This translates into CASSRSGRLNYGYTF.

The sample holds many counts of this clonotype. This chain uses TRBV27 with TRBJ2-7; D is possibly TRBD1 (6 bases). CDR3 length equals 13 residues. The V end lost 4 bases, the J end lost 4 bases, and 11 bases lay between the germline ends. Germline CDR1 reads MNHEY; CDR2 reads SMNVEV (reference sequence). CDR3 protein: CASSWGRGYEQYF. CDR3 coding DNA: TGTGCCAGCAGTTGGGGCAGGGGATACGAGCAGTACTTC.

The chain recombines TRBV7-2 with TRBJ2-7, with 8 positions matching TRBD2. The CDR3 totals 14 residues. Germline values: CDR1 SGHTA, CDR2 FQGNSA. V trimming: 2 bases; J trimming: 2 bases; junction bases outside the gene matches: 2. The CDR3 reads CASSLSGGAYEQYF. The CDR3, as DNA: TGTGCCAGCAGCTTATCCGGGGGGGCCTACGAGCAGTACTTC.

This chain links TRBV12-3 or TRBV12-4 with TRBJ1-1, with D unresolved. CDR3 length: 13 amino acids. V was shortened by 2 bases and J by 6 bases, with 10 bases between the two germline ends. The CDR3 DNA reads TGTGCCAGCAGTTTAAAGGGTACCGCTGAAGCTTTCTTT. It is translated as CASSLKGTAEAFF.

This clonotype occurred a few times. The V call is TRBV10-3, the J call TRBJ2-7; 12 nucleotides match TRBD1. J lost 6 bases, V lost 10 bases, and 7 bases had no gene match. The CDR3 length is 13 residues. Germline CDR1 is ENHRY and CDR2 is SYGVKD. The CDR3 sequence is CATTGTGGSEQYF. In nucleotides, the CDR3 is TGTGCCACCACCGGGACAGGGGGCAGCGAGCAGTACTTC.

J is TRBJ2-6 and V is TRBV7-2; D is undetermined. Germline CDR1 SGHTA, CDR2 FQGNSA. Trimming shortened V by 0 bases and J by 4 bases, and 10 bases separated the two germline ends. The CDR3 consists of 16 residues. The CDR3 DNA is TGTGCCAGCAGCTTAGCCGGAGCTTCGGGGGCCAACGTCCTGACTTTC. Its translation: CASSLAGASGANVLTF.

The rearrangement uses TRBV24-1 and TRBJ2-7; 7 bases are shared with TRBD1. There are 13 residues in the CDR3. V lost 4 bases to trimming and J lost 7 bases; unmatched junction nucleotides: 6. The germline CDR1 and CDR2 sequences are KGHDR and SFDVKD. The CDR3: CATSDSHRGEQYF. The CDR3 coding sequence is TGTGCCACCAGTGACAGCCACAGGGGAGAGCAGTACTTC.

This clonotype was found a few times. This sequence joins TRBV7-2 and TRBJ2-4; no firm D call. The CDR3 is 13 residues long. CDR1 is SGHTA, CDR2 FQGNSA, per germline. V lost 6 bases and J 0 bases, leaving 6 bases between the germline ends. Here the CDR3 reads CASSGLAKNIQYF. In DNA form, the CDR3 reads TGTGCCAGCAGTGGCTTAGCCAAAAACATTCAGTACTTC.

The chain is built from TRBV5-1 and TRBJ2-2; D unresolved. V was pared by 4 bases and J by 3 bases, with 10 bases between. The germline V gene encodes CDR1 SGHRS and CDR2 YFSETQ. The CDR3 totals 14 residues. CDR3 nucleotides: TGCGCCAGCAGCCTCTACACCTACACCGGGGAGCTGTTTTTT. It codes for CASSLYTYTGELFF.

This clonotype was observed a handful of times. The CDR3 reads CASRRTSGDYNEQFF. CDR3 nucleotide sequence: TGTGCCAGCAGGCGTACTAGCGGGGACTACAATGAGCAGTTCTTC. The chain employs TRBV5-5 and TRBJ2-1; 10 nucleotides line up with TRBD2. In germline, CDR1 is SGHKS, CDR2 YYEKEE (reference sequence). The CDR3 is 15 residues long. V was pared by 5 bases and J by 3 bases, with 5 bases of the junction left unmatched. Looking up the rest from reference TRBV5-5 and TRBJ2-1 gives the full variable domain: DAGVTQSPTHLIKTRGQQVTLRCSPISGHKSVSWYQQVLGQGPQFIFQYYEKEERGRGNFPDRFSARQFPNYSSELNVNALLLGDSALYLCASRRTSGDYNEQFFGPGTRLTVL.

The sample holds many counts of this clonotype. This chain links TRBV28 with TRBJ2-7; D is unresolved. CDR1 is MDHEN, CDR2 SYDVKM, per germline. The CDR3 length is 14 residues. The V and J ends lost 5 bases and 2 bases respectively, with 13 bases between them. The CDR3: CASSPHRPPYEQYF. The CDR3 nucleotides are TGTGCCAGCAGTCCTCATAGACCCCCCTACGAGCAGTACTTC.

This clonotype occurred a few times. The CDR3 nucleotides read TGCGCCAGCAGCTCACCGGGACAGCCTCAAGAGACCCAGTACTTC. Its protein is CASSSPGQPQETQYF. The chain has TRBV5-1 and TRBJ2-5; TRBD1 agrees at 7 bases. Trimming took 3 bases from V and 2 from J; bases not matched to a gene: 7. The length of the CDR3 is 15 residues. In germline, CDR1 is SGHRS, CDR2 YFSETQ. The complete variable domain, with remaining parts taken from reference TRBV5-1 and TRBJ2-5, reads KAGVTQTPRYLIKTRGQQVTLSCSPISGHRSVSWYQQTPGQGLQFLFEYFSETQRNKGNFPGRFSGRQFSNSRSEMNVSTLELGDSALYLCASSSPGQPQETQYFGPGTRLLVL.

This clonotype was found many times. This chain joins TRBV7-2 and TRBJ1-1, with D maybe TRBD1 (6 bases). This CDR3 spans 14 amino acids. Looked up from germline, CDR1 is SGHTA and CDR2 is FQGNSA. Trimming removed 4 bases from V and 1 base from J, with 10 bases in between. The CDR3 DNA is TGTGCCAGCAGCTGGCAAGGGGGGAACACTGAAGCTTTCTTT. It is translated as CASSWQGGNTEAFF. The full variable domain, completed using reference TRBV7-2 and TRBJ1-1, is GAGVSQSPSNKVTEKGKDVELRCDPISGHTALYWYRQSLGQGLEFLIYFQGNSAPDKSGLPSDRFSAERTGGSVSTLTIQRTQQEDSAVYLCASSWQGGNTEAFFGQGTRLTVV.

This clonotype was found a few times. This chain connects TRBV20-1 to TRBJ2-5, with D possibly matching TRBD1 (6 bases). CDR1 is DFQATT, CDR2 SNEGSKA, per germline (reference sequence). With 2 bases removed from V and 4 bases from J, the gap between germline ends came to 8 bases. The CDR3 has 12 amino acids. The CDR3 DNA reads TGCAGTGCTAGACTACAGGGAGAGACCCAGTACTTC. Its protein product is CSARLQGETQYF.

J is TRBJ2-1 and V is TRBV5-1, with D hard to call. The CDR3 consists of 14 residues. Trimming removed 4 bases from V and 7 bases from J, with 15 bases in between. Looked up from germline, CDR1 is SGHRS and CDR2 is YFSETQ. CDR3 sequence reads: CASSPLSGQNEQFF. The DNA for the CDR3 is TGCGCCAGCAGCCCCCTCTCCGGCCAAAATGAGCAGTTCTTC.

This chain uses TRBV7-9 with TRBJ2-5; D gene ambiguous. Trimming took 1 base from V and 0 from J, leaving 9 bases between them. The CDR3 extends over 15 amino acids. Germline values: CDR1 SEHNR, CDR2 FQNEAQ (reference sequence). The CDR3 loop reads CASSLVDGYQETQYF. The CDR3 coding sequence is TGTGCCAGCAGCTTAGTTGACGGATACCAAGAGACCCAGTACTTC.

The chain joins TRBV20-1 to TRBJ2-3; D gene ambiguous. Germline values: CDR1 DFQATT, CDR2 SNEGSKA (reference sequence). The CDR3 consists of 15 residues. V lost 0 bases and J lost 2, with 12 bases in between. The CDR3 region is CSARDLDLPTDTQYF. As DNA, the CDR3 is TGCAGTGCTAGAGATTTAGACCTACCCACAGATACGCAGTATTTT.

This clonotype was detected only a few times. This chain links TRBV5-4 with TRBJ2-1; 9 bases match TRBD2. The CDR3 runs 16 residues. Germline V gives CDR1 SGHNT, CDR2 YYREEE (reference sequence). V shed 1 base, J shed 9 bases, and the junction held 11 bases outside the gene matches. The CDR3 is CASSLRVISGSGEQFF. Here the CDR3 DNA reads TGTGCCAGCAGCTTGCGGGTGATTAGCGGGAGCGGTGAGCAGTTCTTC.

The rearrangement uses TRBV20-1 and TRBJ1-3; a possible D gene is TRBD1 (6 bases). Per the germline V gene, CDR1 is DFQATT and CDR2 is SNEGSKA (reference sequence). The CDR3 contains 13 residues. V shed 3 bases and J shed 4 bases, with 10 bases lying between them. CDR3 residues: CSARWGGGNTIYF. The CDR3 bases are TGCAGTGCTAGGTGGGGGGGCGGAAACACCATATATTTT.

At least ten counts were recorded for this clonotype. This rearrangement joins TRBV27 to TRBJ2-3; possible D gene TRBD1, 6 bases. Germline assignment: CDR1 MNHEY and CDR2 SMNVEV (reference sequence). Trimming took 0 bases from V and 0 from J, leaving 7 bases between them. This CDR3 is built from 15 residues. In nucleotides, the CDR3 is TGTGCCAGCAGTTTATCGAGGGGGAGCACAGATACGCAGTATTTT. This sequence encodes CASSLSRGSTDTQYF.

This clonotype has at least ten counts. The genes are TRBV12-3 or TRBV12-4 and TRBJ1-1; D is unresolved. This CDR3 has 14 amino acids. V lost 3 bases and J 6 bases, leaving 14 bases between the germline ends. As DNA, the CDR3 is TGTGCCAGCAGTTTCATGGCCCGGAGGGCTGAAGCTTTCTTT. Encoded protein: CASSFMARRAEAFF.

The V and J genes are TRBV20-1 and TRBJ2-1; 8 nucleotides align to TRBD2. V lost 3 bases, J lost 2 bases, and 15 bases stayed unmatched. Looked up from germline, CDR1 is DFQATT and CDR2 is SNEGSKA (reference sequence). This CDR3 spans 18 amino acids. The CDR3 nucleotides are TGCAGTGCTAGGGTTCCCTCGGGGGGACTAGAAACCTACAATGAGCAGTTCTTC. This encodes CSARVPSGGLETYNEQFF.

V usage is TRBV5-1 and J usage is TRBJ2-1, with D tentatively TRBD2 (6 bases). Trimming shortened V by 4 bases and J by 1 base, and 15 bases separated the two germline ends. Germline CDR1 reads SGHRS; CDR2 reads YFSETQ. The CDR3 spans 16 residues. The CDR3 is CASSISGRRSYNEQFF. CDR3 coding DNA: TGCGCCAGCAGCATCTCAGGGAGGAGGTCCTACAATGAGCAGTTCTTC.

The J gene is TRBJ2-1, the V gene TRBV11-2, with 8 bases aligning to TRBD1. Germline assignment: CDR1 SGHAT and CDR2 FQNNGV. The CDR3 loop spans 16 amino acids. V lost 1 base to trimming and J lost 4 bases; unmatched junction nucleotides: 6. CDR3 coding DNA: TGTGCCAGCAGCTTAGCCCAGGGGGCGGCTTACAATGAGCAGTTCTTC. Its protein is CASSLAQGAAYNEQFF.

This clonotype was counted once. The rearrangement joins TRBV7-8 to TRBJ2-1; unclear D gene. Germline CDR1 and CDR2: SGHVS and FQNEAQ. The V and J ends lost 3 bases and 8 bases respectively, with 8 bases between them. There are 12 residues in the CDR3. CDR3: CASSFVGYEQFF. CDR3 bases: TGTGCCAGCAGCTTCGTAGGCTATGAGCAGTTCTTC.

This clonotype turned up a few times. In nucleotides, the CDR3 is TGTGCCAGCAGCTTAGACCCAGGGGGGCGATGGGAGACCCAGTACTTC. Amino acid sequence: CASSLDPGGRWETQYF. The chain joins TRBV7-2 to TRBJ2-5; TRBD1 might be the D (7 bases). The CDR3 consists of 16 residues. Trimming pared 1 base from V and 5 bases from J, leaving 17 bases between. CDR1 and CDR2 from the germline V gene are SGHTA and FQGNSA.

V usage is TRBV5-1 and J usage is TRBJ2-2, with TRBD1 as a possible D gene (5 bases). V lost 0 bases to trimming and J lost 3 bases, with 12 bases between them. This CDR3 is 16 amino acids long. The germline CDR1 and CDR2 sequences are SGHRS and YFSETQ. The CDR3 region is CASSLVQGLDTGELFF. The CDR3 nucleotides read TGCGCCAGCAGCTTGGTTCAGGGTCTAGACACCGGGGAGCTGTTTTTT. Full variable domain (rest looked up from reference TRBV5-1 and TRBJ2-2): KAGVTQTPRYLIKTRGQQVTLSCSPISGHRSVSWYQQTPGQGLQFLFEYFSETQRNKGNFPGRFSGRQFSNSRSEMNVSTLELGDSALYLCASSLVQGLDTGELFFGEGSRLTVL.

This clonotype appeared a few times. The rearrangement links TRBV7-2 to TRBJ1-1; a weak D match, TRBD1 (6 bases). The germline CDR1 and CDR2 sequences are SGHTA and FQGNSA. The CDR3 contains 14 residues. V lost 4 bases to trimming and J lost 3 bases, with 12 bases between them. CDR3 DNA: TGTGCCAGCAGCTATGGACAGCCAGACACTGAAGCTTTCTTT. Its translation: CASSYGQPDTEAFF.